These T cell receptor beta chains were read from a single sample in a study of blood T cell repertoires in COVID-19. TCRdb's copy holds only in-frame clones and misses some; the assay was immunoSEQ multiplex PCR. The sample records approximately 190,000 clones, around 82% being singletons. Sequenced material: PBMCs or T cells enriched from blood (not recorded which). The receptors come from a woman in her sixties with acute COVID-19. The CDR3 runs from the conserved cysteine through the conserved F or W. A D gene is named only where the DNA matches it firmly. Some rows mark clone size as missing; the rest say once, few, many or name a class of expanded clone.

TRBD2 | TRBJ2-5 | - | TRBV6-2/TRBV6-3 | TGTGCCAGCAGTTACGGGGTAGCGGGGGGGCTCGGAGAGACCCAGTACTTC | CASSYGVAGGLGETQYF
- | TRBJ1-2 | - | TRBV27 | TGTGCCAGCAGCCCCGCCACCCAGGGACTTGGGAACGGCTACACCTTC | CASSPATQGLGNGYTF
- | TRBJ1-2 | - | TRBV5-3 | TGTGCCAGAAGCCCGTCAGGACATAAATATGGCTACACCTTC | CARSPSGHKYGYTF
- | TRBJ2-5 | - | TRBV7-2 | TGTGCCAGCAGCTTAGGGGGGCCTCATTCGGCGACCCAGTACTTC | CASSLGGPHSATQYF
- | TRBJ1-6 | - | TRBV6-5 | TGTGCCAGCAGTCGTTCTAATTCACCCCTCCACTTT | CASSRSNSPLHF
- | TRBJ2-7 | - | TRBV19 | TGTGCCAGCGCCCCAGGGCCTGAATGGGGCTACGAGCAGTACTTC | CASAPGPEWGYEQYF
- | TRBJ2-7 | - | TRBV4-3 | TGCGCCAGCAGCCAAGAGACGGGCTACGAGCAGTACTTC | CASSQETGYEQYF
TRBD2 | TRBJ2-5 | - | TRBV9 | TGTGCCAGCAGCGTAGCGGGAGGGGAAGAGACCCAGTACTTC | CASSVAGGEETQYF
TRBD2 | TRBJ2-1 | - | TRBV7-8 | TGTGCCAGCAGCTTAGGGACTAGCAACAATGAGCAGTTCTTC | CASSLGTSNNEQFF
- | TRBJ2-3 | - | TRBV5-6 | TGTGCCAGCAGCCGACGGTGGACTAGCACAGATACGCAGTATTTT | CASSRRWTSTDTQYF
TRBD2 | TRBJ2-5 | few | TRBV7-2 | TGTGCCAGCAGCTTAGGGTGGGGGGGAGCGCAAGAGACCCAGTACTTC | CASSLGWGGAQETQYF
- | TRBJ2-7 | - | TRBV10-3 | TGTGCCATCAGTGAGCGTATCTACGAGCAGTACTTC | CAISERIYEQYF
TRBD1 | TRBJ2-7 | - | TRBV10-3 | TGTGCCATCAGTGTGGTCAGACAGGGGGCAATCGGTTACTACGAGCAGTACTTC | CAISVVRQGAIGYYEQYF
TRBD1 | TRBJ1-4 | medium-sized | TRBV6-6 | TGTGCCAGCAGTCCCCGGGACAGGGGGCGCAGTGAAGGTGAAAAACTGTTTTTT | CASSPRDRGRSEGEKLFF
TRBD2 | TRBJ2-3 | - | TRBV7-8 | TGTGCCAGCAGCCCCGGGAAGCTAGCGGGAGGGCCTGGCACAGATACGCAGTATTTT | CASSPGKLAGGPGTDTQYF
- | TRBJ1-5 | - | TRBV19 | TGTGCCAGTAGTATAACCGGCAGGGGCCATATTGGCAATCAGCCCCAGCATTTT | CASSITGRGHIGNQPQHF
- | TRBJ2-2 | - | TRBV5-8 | TGTGCCAGCAGCGTTGCCTGGCTCCACACCGGGGAGCTGTTTTTT | CASSVAWLHTGELFF
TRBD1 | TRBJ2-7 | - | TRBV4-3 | TGCGCCAGCAGCCGGACCGGGACAGGGGGCCCAGAAGGCTACGAGCAGTACTTC | CASSRTGTGGPEGYEQYF
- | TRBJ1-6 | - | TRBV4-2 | TGTGCCAGCAGCCCGACGAGGGCACCCGATAATTCACCCCTCCACTTT | CASSPTRAPDNSPLHF
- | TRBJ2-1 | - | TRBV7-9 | TGTGCCAGCAGCCCCCTAGCGTCCTCCTACAATGAGCAGTTCTTC | CASSPLASSYNEQFF
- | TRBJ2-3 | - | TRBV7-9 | TGTGCCAGCAGCCAGAGGACAGGCACAGATACGCAGTATTTT | CASSQRTGTDTQYF
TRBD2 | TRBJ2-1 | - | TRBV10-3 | TGTGCCATCAGTTCTAGCGGGTACTACAATGAGCAGTTCTTC | CAISSSGYYNEQFF
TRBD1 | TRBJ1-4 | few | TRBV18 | TGTGCCAGCTCACCACAGGGGGCGAATACTGCAACTAATGAAAAACTGTTTTTT | CASSPQGANTATNEKLFF
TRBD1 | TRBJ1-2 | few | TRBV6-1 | TGTGCCAGCAGTGAGGGACAGGGCAGGAGTTTGGAGGTTGGCTACACCTTC | CASSEGQGRSLEVGYTF
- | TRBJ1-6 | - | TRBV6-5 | TGTGCCAGCAGTTTTGGAGGGGATAATTCACCCCTCCACTTT | CASSFGGDNSPLHF
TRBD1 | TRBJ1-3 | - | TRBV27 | TGTGCCAGCAGTCCGACAGGGGGAAACACCATATATTTT | CASSPTGGNTIYF
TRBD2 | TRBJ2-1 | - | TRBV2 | TGTGCCAGCAGCGGGACTAGCGGGAGGGCCGCGTTCTTC | CASSGTSGRAAFF
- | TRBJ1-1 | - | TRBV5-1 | TGCGCCAGCAGCTTGGGTGGGGGGGTCCCCGAGGCTTTCTTT | CASSLGGGVPEAFF
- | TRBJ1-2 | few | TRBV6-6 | TGTGCCAGCAGCCCCACTGGTTTAGGTCCGGACAGCTCGGAAGGCTATGGCTACACCTTC | CASSPTGLGPDSSEGYGYTF
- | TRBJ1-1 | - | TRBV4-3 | TGCGCCAGCAGCCAAGATTTATCAGGGATTTTTGAAGCTTTCTTT | CASSQDLSGIFEAFF
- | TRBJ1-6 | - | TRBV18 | TGTGCCAGCTCCGCCGCGGGTAATTCACCCCTCCACTTT | CASSAAGNSPLHF
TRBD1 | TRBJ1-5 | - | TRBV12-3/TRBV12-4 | TGTGCCAGTCAGGGGGCTCCTCAGCCCCAGCATTTT | CASQGAPQPQHF
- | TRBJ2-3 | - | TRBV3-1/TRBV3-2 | TGTGCCAGCAGCCAAGCTGATACGCAGTATTTT | CASSQADTQYF
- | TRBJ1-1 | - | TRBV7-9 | TGTGCCAGCAGCTCGGGAGGGGGGACCGCTGAAGCTTTCTTT | CASSSGGGTAEAFF
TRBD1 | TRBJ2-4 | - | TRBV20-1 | TGCAGTGCCAGTACAGGGGTTATAGCCAAAAACATTCAGTACTTC | CSASTGVIAKNIQYF
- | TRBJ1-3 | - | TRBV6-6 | TGTGCCAGCAGTTTTACAGGTGGAAACACCATATATTTT | CASSFTGGNTIYF
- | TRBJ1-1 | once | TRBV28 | TGTGCCAGCAGCCGGACAGTGAACACTGAAGCTTTCTTT | CASSRTVNTEAFF
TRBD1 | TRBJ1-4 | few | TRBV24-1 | TGTGCCACCAGTGGGACGGGACAGCAGATCGAAAAACTGTTTTTT | CATSGTGQQIEKLFF
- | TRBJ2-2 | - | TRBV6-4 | TGTGCCAGCAGTCACATTTTGAACACCGGGGAGCTGTTTTTT | CASSHILNTGELFF
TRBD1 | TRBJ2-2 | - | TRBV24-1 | TGTGCCACCAGGGGACAGGGGGCCCCCGGGGAGCTGTTTTTT | CATRGQGAPGELFF
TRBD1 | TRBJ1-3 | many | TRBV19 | TGTGCCAGTAGGTACCGGGACAGGGGTATACCGGTCGTTTTT | CASRYRDRGIPVVF
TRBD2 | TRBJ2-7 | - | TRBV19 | TGTGCCAGTAGTATAGGTGGGAGGGCCGTCAATAGCGAGCAGTACTTC | CASSIGGRAVNSEQYF
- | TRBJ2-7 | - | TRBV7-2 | TGTGCCAGCAGCCCCGAGGGGACGGGGGCCTACGAGCAGTACTTC | CASSPEGTGAYEQYF